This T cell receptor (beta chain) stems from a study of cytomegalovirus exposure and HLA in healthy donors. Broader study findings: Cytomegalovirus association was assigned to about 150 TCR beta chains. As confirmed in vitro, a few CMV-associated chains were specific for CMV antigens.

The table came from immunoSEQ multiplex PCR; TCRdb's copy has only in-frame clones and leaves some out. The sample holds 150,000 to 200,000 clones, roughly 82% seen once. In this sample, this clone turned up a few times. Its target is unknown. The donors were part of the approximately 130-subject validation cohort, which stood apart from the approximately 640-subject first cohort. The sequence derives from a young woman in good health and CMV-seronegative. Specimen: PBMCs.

CDR3 in amino acids: CASSRQSDYGYTF. CDR3 coding DNA: TGTGCCAGCAGTAGACAGTCCGACTATGGCTACACCTTC. The V call is TRBV6-1, the J call TRBJ1-2, with a weak D call TRBD1 (5 bases). The germline gives CDR1 MNHNS, CDR2 SASEGT. V dropped 5 bases and J dropped 3 bases, with 10 bases sitting between them. CDR3 size: 13 residues.